The clone carrying this T cell receptor beta chain was seen just once. Germline V gives CDR1 SNHLY, CDR2 FYNNEI. CDR3 length: 16 residues. The V end lost 4 bases, the J end lost 7 bases, and 20 bases lay between the germline ends. In the authors' workflow: Estimated nucleated cell counts came from reference gene primer amplification. Sequenced by immunoSEQ multiplex PCR; TCRdb stores in-frame clones only, minus some. The V and J calls and clone size are taken from that table; D and trimming were inferred from the DNA. The top ten clones hold under 0.9% of a sample with more than 200,000 clones, 70% to 90% of them seen once. These data belong to a study of blood T cell repertoires in COVID-19. Overall study: The origin of the acute and convalescent COVID-19 samples was the United States, Italy and Spain.

Sequencing used peripheral blood. The chain links TRBV2 to TRBJ2-1; D is perhaps TRBD2 (6 bases). The receptor comes from a middle-aged man with acute or convalescent COVID-19. CDR3 in amino acids: CASSGRASPTRNEQFF. CDR3 DNA: TGTGCCAGCAGTGGGAGGGCTAGCCCCACCAGGAATGAGCAGTTCTTC.